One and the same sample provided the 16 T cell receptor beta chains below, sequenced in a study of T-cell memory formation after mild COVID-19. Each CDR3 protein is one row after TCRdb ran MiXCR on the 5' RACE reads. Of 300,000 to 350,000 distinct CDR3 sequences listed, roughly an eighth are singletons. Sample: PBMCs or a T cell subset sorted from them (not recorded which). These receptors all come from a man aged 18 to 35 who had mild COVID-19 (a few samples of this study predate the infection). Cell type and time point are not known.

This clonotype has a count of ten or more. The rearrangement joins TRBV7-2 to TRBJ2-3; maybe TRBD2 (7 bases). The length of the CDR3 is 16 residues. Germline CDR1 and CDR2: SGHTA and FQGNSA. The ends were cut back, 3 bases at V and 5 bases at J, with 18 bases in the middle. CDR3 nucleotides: TGTGCCAGCAGCTTGAATGGCGGGGGCTTCCTAGATACGCAGTATTTT. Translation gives CASSLNGGGFLDTQYF.

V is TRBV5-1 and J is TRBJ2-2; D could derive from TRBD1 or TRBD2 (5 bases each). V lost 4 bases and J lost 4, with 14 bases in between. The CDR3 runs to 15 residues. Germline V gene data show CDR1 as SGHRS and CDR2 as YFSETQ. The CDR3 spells CASSVGAGGTGELFF. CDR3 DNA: TGCGCCAGCAGCGTTGGGGCTGGGGGCACCGGGGAGCTGTTTTTT.

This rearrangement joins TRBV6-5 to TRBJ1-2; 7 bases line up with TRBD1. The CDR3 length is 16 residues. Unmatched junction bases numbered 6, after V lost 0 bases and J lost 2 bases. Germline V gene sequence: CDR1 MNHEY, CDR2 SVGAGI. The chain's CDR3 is CASSYSTYRGNYGYTF. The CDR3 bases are TGTGCCAGCAGTTACTCGACCTACAGGGGAAACTATGGCTACACCTTC.

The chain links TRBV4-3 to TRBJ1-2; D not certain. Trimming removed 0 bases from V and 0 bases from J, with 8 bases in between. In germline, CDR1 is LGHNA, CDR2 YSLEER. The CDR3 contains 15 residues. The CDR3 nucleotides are TGCGCCAGCAGCCAAGACGGCGCCTCTAACTATGGCTACACCTTC. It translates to CASSQDGASNYGYTF.

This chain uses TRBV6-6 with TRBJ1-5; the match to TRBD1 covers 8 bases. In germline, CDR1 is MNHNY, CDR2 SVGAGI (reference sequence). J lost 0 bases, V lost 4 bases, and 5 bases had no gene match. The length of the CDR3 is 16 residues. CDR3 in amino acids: CASSFWTGHSNQPQHF. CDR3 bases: TGTGCCAGCAGTTTCTGGACAGGGCATAGCAATCAGCCCCAGCATTTT.

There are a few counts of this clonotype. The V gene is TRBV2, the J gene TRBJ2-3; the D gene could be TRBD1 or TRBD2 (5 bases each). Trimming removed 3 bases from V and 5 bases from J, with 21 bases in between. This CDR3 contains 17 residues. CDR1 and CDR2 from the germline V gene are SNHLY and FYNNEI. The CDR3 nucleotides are TGTGCCAGCAGTGAGTTCGCCGGGACCCGATTTCAAGATACGCAGTATTTT. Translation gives CASSEFAGTRFQDTQYF.

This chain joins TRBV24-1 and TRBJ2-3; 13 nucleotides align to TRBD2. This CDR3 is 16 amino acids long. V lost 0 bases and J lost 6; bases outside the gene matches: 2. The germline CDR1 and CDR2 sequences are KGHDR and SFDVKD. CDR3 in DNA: TGTGCCACCAGTGATTTGGGACTAGCGGGGGCGGATACGCAGTATTTT. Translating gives CATSDLGLAGADTQYF.

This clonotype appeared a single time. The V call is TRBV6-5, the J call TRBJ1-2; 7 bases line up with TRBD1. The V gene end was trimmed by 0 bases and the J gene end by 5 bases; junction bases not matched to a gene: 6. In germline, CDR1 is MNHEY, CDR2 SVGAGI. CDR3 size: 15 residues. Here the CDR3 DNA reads TGTGCCAGCAGTTACTCCTCCAGGGGGGAATATGGCTACACCTTC. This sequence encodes CASSYSSRGEYGYTF.

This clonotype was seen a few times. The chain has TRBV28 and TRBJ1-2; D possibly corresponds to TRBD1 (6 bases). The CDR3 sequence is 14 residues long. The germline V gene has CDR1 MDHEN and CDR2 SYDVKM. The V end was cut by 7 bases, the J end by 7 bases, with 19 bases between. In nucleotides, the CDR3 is TGTGCCAGCACCCCGGTGCGGGGGGCGGGTGGCTACACCTTC. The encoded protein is CASTPVRGAGGYTF.

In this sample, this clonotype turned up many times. CDR3 sequence (DNA): TGTGCCAGCAGCTTAGGCGCCTACGAGCAGTACTTC. Its protein is CASSLGAYEQYF. V is TRBV7-2 and J is TRBJ2-7; D uncertain. There are 12 residues in the CDR3. The germline V gene encodes CDR1 SGHTA and CDR2 FQGNSA. With 1 base removed from V and 2 bases from J, the gap between germline ends came to 3 bases.

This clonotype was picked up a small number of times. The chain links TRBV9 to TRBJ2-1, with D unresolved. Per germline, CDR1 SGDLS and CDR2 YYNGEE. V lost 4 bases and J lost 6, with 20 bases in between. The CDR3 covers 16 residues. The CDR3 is CASSLRVGFSGNEQFF. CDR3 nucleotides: TGTGCCAGCAGCCTCCGTGTAGGCTTCTCTGGCAATGAGCAGTTCTTC.

The CDR3 bases are TGTGCCAGCAGCTTAGCGCTTTCGGGGTGGGAGACCCAGTACTTC. The encoded protein is CASSLALSGWETQYF. The chain has TRBV7-7 and TRBJ2-5, with D possibly TRBD2 on 5 matching bases. Trimming removed 0 bases at V and 5 bases at J, with 13 bases between. CDR3 length: 15 amino acids. Germline lookup yields CDR1 SSHAT and CDR2 FNYEAQ (reference sequence). The full variable domain, its missing parts supplied by reference TRBV7-7 and TRBJ2-5, is GAGVSQSPRYKVTKRGQDVTLRCDPISSHATLYWYQQALGQGPEFLTYFNYEAQPDKSGLPSDRFSAERPEGSISTLTIQRTEQRDSAMYRCASSLALSGWETQYFGPGTRLLVL.

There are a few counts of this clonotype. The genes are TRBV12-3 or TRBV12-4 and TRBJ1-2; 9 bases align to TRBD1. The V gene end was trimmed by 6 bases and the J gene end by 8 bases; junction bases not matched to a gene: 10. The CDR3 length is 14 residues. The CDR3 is CASRDNTGGAGYTF. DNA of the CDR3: TGTGCCAGCAGAGACAATACAGGGGGCGCGGGCTACACCTTC.

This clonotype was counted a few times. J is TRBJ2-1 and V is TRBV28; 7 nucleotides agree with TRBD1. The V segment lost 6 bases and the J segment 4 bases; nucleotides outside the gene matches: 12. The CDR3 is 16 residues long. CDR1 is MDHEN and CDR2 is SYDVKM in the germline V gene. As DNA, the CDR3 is TGTGCCAGCAGGCCCAAGGGACAGTCTTTTTACAATGAGCAGTTCTTC. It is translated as CASRPKGQSFYNEQFF.

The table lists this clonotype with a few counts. CDR3 residues: CASISRGRHEQFF. CDR3 DNA: TGTGCCAGCATCTCCAGGGGGCGCCATGAGCAGTTCTTC. The chain recombines TRBV7-2 with TRBJ2-1, with 8 bases identical to TRBD1. CDR1 SGHTA and CDR2 FQGNSA come from the germline V gene. The J segment lost 8 bases and the V segment lost 7 bases, leaving 7 bases of the junction unmatched. This CDR3 has 13 amino acids. The entire variable domain, with the rest obtained from reference TRBV7-2 and TRBJ2-1, is as follows: GAGVSQSPSNKVTEKGKDVELRCDPISGHTALYWYRQSLGQGLEFLIYFQGNSAPDKSGLPSDRFSAERTGGSVSTLTIQRTQQEDSAVYLCASISRGRHEQFFGPGTRLTVL.

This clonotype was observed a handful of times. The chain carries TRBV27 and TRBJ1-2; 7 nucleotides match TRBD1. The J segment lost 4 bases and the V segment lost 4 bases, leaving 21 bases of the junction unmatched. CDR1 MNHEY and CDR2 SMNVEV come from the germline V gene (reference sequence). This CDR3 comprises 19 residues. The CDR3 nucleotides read TGTGCCAGCAGTTCCCGCCGACAGGGTTTAATCTTATCTTTCTATGGCTACACCTTC. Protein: CASSSRRQGLILSFYGYTF.